Listed below are T cell receptor beta chains from one sample, sequenced in a study of CD8 T cells in Susac syndrome. TCRdb itself ran the immunoSEQ multiplex PCR reads through MiXCR, one entry per CDR3 protein. This table holds some 190,000 distinct CDR3 sequences, less than 95% found once. Sequencing was done on a sample of CD4+ T cells from PBMCs. The receptors here all came from a human donor with Susac syndrome. The CDR3 runs from the conserved cysteine through the conserved F or W. A D gene is named only where the DNA matches it firmly. Clone size is stated in some rows and not others, as once, few, many or a class when expanded.

V gene,D gene,clone size,J gene,CDR3 DNA,CDR3 protein
TRBV3-1,TRBD2,-,TRBJ2-3,TGTGCCAGCAGCCAAGTACTAGCGGGGGGCACAGATACGCAGTATTTT,CASSQVLAGGTDTQYF
TRBV4-1,-,-,TRBJ1-2,TGCGCCAGCAGCCAAGGGGAAGGGACACCAGCTAACTATGGCTACACCTTC,CASSQGEGTPANYGYTF
TRBV20-1,-,once,TRBJ2-3,TGCAGTGCTAGAGCGCAACACACAGATACGCAGTATTTT,CSARAQHTDTQYF
TRBV9,TRBD1,-,TRBJ1-6,TGTGCCAGCAGCGAGGGACAGGGCGGGAATTCACCCCTCCACTTT,CASSEGQGGNSPLHF
TRBV3-1,-,-,TRBJ2-5,TGTGCCAGCAGTCTGTACGTCTCGAAGACCCAGTACTTC,CASSLYVSKTQYF
TRBV10-3,-,-,TRBJ2-5,TGTGCCATCAGTGACGCGGGACCAGAAGAGACCCAGTACTTC,CAISDAGPEETQYF
TRBV3-1,TRBD1,-,TRBJ2-2,TGTGCCAGCAGCCAAGGGTGGGGACAGGAGAACACCGGGGAGCTGTTTTTT,CASSQGWGQENTGELFF
TRBV20-1,TRBD1,-,TRBJ1-4,TGCAGTGCTAGGACCCCTTCGACAGGGCGATCTAATGAAAAACTGTTTTTT,CSARTPSTGRSNEKLFF
TRBV3-1,-,-,TRBJ2-7,TGTGCCAGCAGCCAAGATAGTTTGGGACGGTACTACGAGCAGTACTTC,CASSQDSLGRYYEQYF
TRBV9,TRBD1,-,TRBJ2-5,TGTGCCAGCAGCGTAACGGCGGACAGGGGAGAGACCCAGTACTTC,CASSVTADRGETQYF
TRBV7-3,TRBD2,-,TRBJ2-3,TGTGCCAGCAGCTTAGGCGGGGGGCGGATAGATACGCAGTATTTT,CASSLGGGRIDTQYF
TRBV20-1,-,-,TRBJ2-7,TGCAGTGCTCGAGCTACAGGTGCTCGCGAGCAGTACTTC,CSARATGAREQYF
TRBV29-1,TRBD2,-,TRBJ2-1,TGCAGCTTTAGCGGGGGGGTCAATGAGCAGTTCTTC,CSFSGGVNEQFF
TRBV20-1,TRBD1,-,TRBJ1-2,TGCAGTGCTAGGACAGGGTTTACGGGCTACACCTTC,CSARTGFTGYTF
TRBV5-6,-,-,TRBJ2-3,TGTGCCAGCAGCTTGCAAGGGGGACCCGATACGCAGTATTTT,CASSLQGGPDTQYF
TRBV20-1,-,-,TRBJ1-2,TGCAGTGCTAGAGATCCGGGCAGTTATGGCTACACCTTC,CSARDPGSYGYTF
TRBV30,-,-,TRBJ2-1,TGTGCCTGGAGTTCGGGAAGCTCCTACAATGAGCAGTTCTTC,CAWSSGSSYNEQFF
TRBV3-1,-,-,TRBJ2-5,TGTGCCAGCAGCCAAAACCCAGACCAAGAGACCCAGTACTTC,CASSQNPDQETQYF
TRBV25-1,-,-,TRBJ1-2,TGTGCCAGCAGTGAATATGGAATGGCAGGCTACACCTTC,CASSEYGMAGYTF
TRBV4-3,-,-,TRBJ2-5,TGCGCCAGCAGCCTACTGCCCGGCGAGACCCAGTACTTC,CASSLLPGETQYF
TRBV9,-,-,TRBJ1-6,TGTGCCAGCAGCGTCGGAGCGCTAAATTCACCCCTCCACTTT,CASSVGALNSPLHF
TRBV3-1,-,once,TRBJ2-5,TGTGCCAGCAGCCAAGGGGTTCCAGAGACCCAGTACTTC,CASSQGVPETQYF
TRBV6-1,-,-,TRBJ1-2,TGTGCCAGCAGTGAAAGGAAAAGCTATGGCTACACCTTC,CASSERKSYGYTF
TRBV30,-,-,TRBJ1-4,TGTGCCTGGAGTGTACTTAGGGGAACTAATGAAAAACTGTTTTTT,CAWSVLRGTNEKLFF
TRBV6-2/TRBV6-3,TRBD2,-,TRBJ2-5,TGTGCCAGCAGTTACCCCGCATGGAGCGGGGGTGCTGAGACCCAGTACTTC,CASSYPAWSGGAETQYF
TRBV7-9,TRBD2,-,TRBJ2-5,TGTGCCAGCAGCTCCTCTCTAGCGGGGTTCGCAGGGGAGACCCAGTACTTC,CASSSSLAGFAGETQYF
TRBV20-1,-,once,TRBJ2-3,TGCAGTGCTGAGGGGTGGGAGCCGAGCACAGATACGCAGTATTTT,CSAEGWEPSTDTQYF
TRBV9,TRBD1,once,TRBJ1-2,TGTGCCAGCAGCCCGACGGGACAGGGGGCATACGGGGGCTACACCTTC,CASSPTGQGAYGGYTF
TRBV30,-,-,TRBJ1-5,TGTGCCTGGGCTCGGGGGGCCGGAGGGCCCCAGCATTTT,CAWARGAGGPQHF
TRBV4-1,TRBD2,-,TRBJ2-7,TGCGCCAGCAGCCTGGGGACTAGAGACGAGCAGTACTTC,CASSLGTRDEQYF
TRBV30,-,-,TRBJ1-1,TGTGCCTGGAGTTCACCCCCGGGGAAAGCTGAAGCTTTCTTT,CAWSSPPGKAEAFF
TRBV20-1,-,-,TRBJ2-5,TGCAGTGCTGGGGGGACAGTCCAAGAGACCCAGTACTTC,CSAGGTVQETQYF
TRBV7-2,TRBD1,-,TRBJ2-2,TGTGCCAGCAGCTTAGGCCCTCCGGGACAGGGGGCCGTCGGGGAGCTGTTTTTT,CASSLGPPGQGAVGELFF
TRBV27,-,few,TRBJ2-7,TGTGCCAGCAGTACCTCCTACGAGCAGTACTTC,CASSTSYEQYF
TRBV6-1,-,-,TRBJ2-3,TGTGCCAGCAGTGGGGCGGGGGCTCTCACAGATACGCAGTATTTT,CASSGAGALTDTQYF